This T cell receptor (beta chain) was recorded in a study of type 1 regulatory T cells. For the study at large: An in vitro protocol generated T-allo10, a Tr1-enriched, alloantigen-specific CD4 T cell product. General observations from the study: Compared with non-Tr1 cells, Tr1 cells showed a narrower TCR repertoire.

This CDR3 has 15 residues. Germline V gene data show CDR1 as MDHEN and CDR2 as SYDVKM. The ends were cut back, 5 bases at V and 2 bases at J, with 13 bases in the middle. Comment on this clonotype: The antigen is not known.

TCRdb re-derived calls from the reads in MiXCR, one entry per CDR3 protein. The sample has some 71,000 distinct CDR3 sequences, more than 20% seen once. The source material was cultured type 1 regulatory T (Tr1) cells, either the whole culture or a sorted fraction (not recorded which). The chain joins TRBV28 to TRBJ1-5; TRBD1 might be the D (6 bases). The receptor was isolated from a human donor in good health. The CDR3 here is CASSKRGAGNQPQHF. As DNA, the CDR3 is TGTGCCAGCAGTAAAAGGGGGGCAGGCAATCAGCCCCAGCATTTT. The full variable domain, its missing parts supplied by reference TRBV28 and TRBJ1-5, is DVKVTQSSRYLVKRTGEKVFLECVQDMDHENMFWYRQDPGLGLRLIYFSYDVKMKEKGDIPEGYSVSREKKERFSLILESASTNQTSMYLCASSKRGAGNQPQHFGDGTRLSIL.